These 27 T cell receptor beta chains were sequenced from one sample in a study of blood T cell repertoires in COVID-19. Sequenced by immunoSEQ multiplex PCR; TCRdb stores in-frame clones only, minus some. The sample has 150,000 to 200,000 clones, about 85% seen once. Sequencing was carried out using peripheral blood. Receptors were obtained from a woman older than 75 with acute or convalescent COVID-19.

The chain joins TRBV4-3 to TRBJ2-7; D is possibly TRBD1 (5 bases). Trimming shortened V by 0 bases and J by 2 bases, and 14 bases separated the two germline ends. Germline lookup yields CDR1 LGHNA and CDR2 YSLEER. The CDR3 is made up of 16 amino acids. The CDR3 protein is CASSQDRWGRTYEQYF. The CDR3 DNA follows: TGCGCCAGCAGCCAAGATCGGTGGGGCAGAACCTACGAGCAGTACTTC.

The V and J genes are TRBV10-3 and TRBJ1-2; no reliable D call. Trimming removed 2 bases from V and 4 bases from J, with 8 bases in between. The CDR3 runs 13 residues. Germline-derived CDR1 and CDR2 are ENHRY and SYGVKD. CDR3 bases: TGTGCCATCAGTGAGGGCATCTCCTATGGCTACACCTTC. It translates to CAISEGISYGYTF.

This CDR3 is CASSLNGRANYGYTF. CDR3 nucleotides: TGTGCCAGCAGCTTAAACGGGAGAGCTAACTATGGCTACACCTTC. The chain carries TRBV7-2 and TRBJ1-2, with D unresolved. The CDR3 has 15 amino acids. The germline V gene encodes CDR1 SGHTA and CDR2 FQGNSA. The V gene lost 2 bases and the J gene lost 0 bases, with 10 bases spanning the gap. Variable domain in full (rest from reference TRBV7-2 and TRBJ1-2): GAGVSQSPSNKVTEKGKDVELRCDPISGHTALYWYRQSLGQGLEFLIYFQGNSAPDKSGLPSDRFSAERTGGSVSTLTIQRTQQEDSAVYLCASSLNGRANYGYTFGSGTRLTVV.

Comment on this clone: An end of the junction differs from the germline gene, which may be a read error. The V and J genes are TRBV29-1 and TRBJ2-7; TRBD1 might be the D (6 bases). Germline V gene lookup returns CDR1 SQVTM and CDR2 ANQGSEA. This CDR3 comprises 15 residues. This CDR3 reads CSVQDRSSIRYEQYF. In DNA form, the CDR3 reads TGCAGCGTTCAAGACAGGTCCTCCATTCGCTACGAGCAGTACTTC.

Only a few counts were recorded for this clone. The chain carries TRBV24-1 and TRBJ2-1, with TRBD2 matching 9 bases. V was pared by 7 bases and J by 6 bases, with 6 bases of the junction left unmatched. This CDR3 has 14 amino acids. CDR1 is KGHDR, CDR2 SFDVKD, per germline. The CDR3, as DNA: TGTGCCACCAGGGCGAGCGGGGGGATCAATGAGCAGTTCTTC. It codes for CATRASGGINEQFF.

V and J are TRBV6-6 and TRBJ1-1; no firm D call. Germline assignment: CDR1 MNHNY and CDR2 SVGAGI (reference sequence). The germline V and J ends were trimmed by 0 bases and 7 bases, with 12 bases remaining between them. There are 14 residues in the CDR3. CDR3 residues: CASSYSSVRGEAFF. CDR3 DNA: TGTGCCAGCAGTTACTCTTCAGTCCGCGGTGAAGCTTTCTTT.

V is TRBV2 and J is TRBJ1-2; 10 bases align to TRBD1. Germline V gene lookup returns CDR1 SNHLY and CDR2 FYNNEI. The CDR3 is 14 residues long. Unmatched junction bases numbered 8, after V lost 5 bases and J lost 8 bases. CDR3 region: CASSSRDRGGGYTF. The DNA of the CDR3 is TGTGCCAGCAGTAGCCGGGACAGGGGAGGCGGCTACACCTTC.

The genes are TRBV6-5 and TRBJ2-7, with TRBD1 matching 7 bases. Germline V gene sequence: CDR1 MNHEY, CDR2 SVGAGI. V was pared by 5 bases and J by 2 bases, with 9 bases of the junction left unmatched. CDR3 size: 15 residues. In DNA, the CDR3 is TGTGCCAGCAGTCTCACCACAGGGGCCACCTACGAGCAGTACTTC. This encodes CASSLTTGATYEQYF.

The chain carries TRBV19 and TRBJ2-7, with TRBD1 as a possible D gene (5 bases). The V and J ends lost 3 bases and 0 bases respectively, with 9 bases between them. In germline, CDR1 is LNHDA, CDR2 SQIVND (reference sequence). The CDR3 is 14 residues long. CDR3 in DNA: TGTGCCAGTAGTATGGGGCCTTTCTCCTACGAGCAGTACTTC. Its protein product is CASSMGPFSYEQYF.

DNA of the CDR3: TGTGCCAGCTCACCAAACAGGCACTATGGCTACACCTTC. Residues: CASSPNRHYGYTF. The chain links TRBV18 to TRBJ1-2, with D possibly matching TRBD1 (5 bases). In germline, CDR1 is KGHSH, CDR2 LQKENI. V was cut by 2 bases and J by 3 bases, with 7 bases left in between. The length of the CDR3 is 13 residues.

The chain couples TRBV7-9 to TRBJ1-1, with TRBD1 identical over 8 bases. With V trimmed by 5 bases and J by 7 bases, 6 bases remained unmatched. The CDR3 is made up of 13 amino acids. The V gene's germline CDR1 is SEHNR and CDR2 FQNEAQ (reference sequence). The CDR3 spells CASSLGTGNEAFF. The CDR3 DNA is TGTGCCAGCAGCCTAGGGACAGGTAATGAAGCTTTCTTT.

This clone was recorded once. V is TRBV5-1 and J is TRBJ2-5, with 9 bases matching TRBD2. Germline V lookup: CDR1 SGHRS, CDR2 YFSETQ. The V and J ends lost 4 bases and 6 bases, in that order; junction bases with no gene match: 13. The CDR3 is 16 amino acids. The CDR3, as DNA: TGCGCCAGCAGCCCGGACTTCGCGGGGGGGCCAAAGACCCAGTACTTC. It translates to CASSPDFAGGPKTQYF. Drawing the rest from reference TRBV5-1 and TRBJ2-5, the complete variable domain is KAGVTQTPRYLIKTRGQQVTLSCSPISGHRSVSWYQQTPGQGLQFLFEYFSETQRNKGNFPGRFSGRQFSNSRSEMNVSTLELGDSALYLCASSPDFAGGPKTQYFGPGTRLLVL.

This clone is a singleton in its sample. This chain uses TRBV5-1 with TRBJ2-3, with 7 bases that match TRBD1. With 3 bases clipped from V and 2 bases from J, the junction kept 3 bases outside the gene matches. The CDR3 runs to 14 residues. Germline V lookup: CDR1 SGHRS, CDR2 YFSETQ. CDR3 residues: CASSWDSSTDTQYF. In DNA, the CDR3 is TGCGCCAGCAGCTGGGACAGCTCCACAGATACGCAGTATTTT.

The gene calls are TRBV5-8 and TRBJ2-7, with D tentatively TRBD2 (6 bases). Germline CDR1 and CDR2: SGHTS and YDEGEE. The CDR3 spans 15 residues. V lost 0 bases and J 0 bases, leaving 10 bases between the germline ends. The CDR3 protein is CASSLGLAHSYEQYF. The CDR3 coding sequence is TGTGCCAGCAGCTTGGGGCTAGCGCACTCCTACGAGCAGTACTTC.

J is TRBJ2-1 and V is TRBV13; 9 bases match TRBD1. Germline V gene lookup returns CDR1 PRHDT and CDR2 FYEKMQ (reference sequence). The ends lost 7 bases at V and 4 bases at J; junction bases unmatched: 8. The CDR3 consists of 15 residues. The CDR3 nucleotides read TGTGCCAGCATTATGGCGGGACAGGGATACAATGAGCAGTTCTTC. This encodes CASIMAGQGYNEQFF.

The chain carries TRBV19 and TRBJ2-7; TRBD2 aligns across 8 bases. The CDR3 consists of 17 residues. CDR1 is LNHDA, CDR2 SQIVND, per germline (reference sequence). J gave up 0 bases and V 4 bases, and 11 bases lay outside the gene matches. This CDR3 reads CASSTIAAAGGSYEQYF. CDR3 nucleotides: TGTGCCAGTAGTACAATCGCCGCCGCGGGGGGCTCCTACGAGCAGTACTTC. Looking up the rest from reference TRBV19 and TRBJ2-7 gives the full variable domain: DGGITQSPKYLFRKEGQNVTLSCEQNLNHDAMYWYRQDPGQGLRLIYYSQIVNDFQKGDIAEGYSVSREKKESFPLTVTSAQKNPTAFYLCASSTIAAAGGSYEQYFGPGTRLTVT.

The chain links TRBV29-1 to TRBJ1-5; the D gene is possibly TRBD1 (6 bases). CDR1 is SQVTM and CDR2 is ANQGSEA in the germline V gene. V gave up 6 bases and J gave up 5 bases, with 14 bases separating them. CDR3 length: 13 amino acids. For the CDR3, the DNA is TGCAGCGTGGCGTTTGGGGGCGATCAGCCCCAGCATTTT. It encodes CSVAFGGDQPQHF.

The chain couples TRBV7-2 to TRBJ1-1; D might be TRBD1 (6 bases). With 3 bases removed from V and 4 bases from J, the gap between germline ends came to 12 bases. Germline lookup yields CDR1 SGHTA and CDR2 FQGNSA. This CDR3 spans 14 amino acids. The DNA for the CDR3 is TGTGCCAGCAGCTTGGGCAGCAGGGGCACTGAAGCTTTCTTT. This sequence encodes CASSLGSRGTEAFF.

CDR3 coding DNA: TGTGCCAGCAGCCAAACAGGGGTTGGCTACACCTTC. Protein: CASSQTGVGYTF. The chain couples TRBV3-1 (or the pseudogene TRBV3-2) to TRBJ1-2; 7 bases fit TRBD1. The V gene end was trimmed by 2 bases and the J gene end by 7 bases; junction bases not matched to a gene: 1. This CDR3 spans 12 amino acids. Germline V gives CDR1 LGHDT, CDR2 YNNKEL (reference sequence).

This chain connects TRBV24-1 to TRBJ2-3; 13 positions match TRBD2. V lost 9 bases, J lost 4 bases, and 9 bases stayed unmatched. The CDR3 covers 16 residues. Germline values: CDR1 KGHDR, CDR2 SFDVKD. CDR3 nucleotides: TGTGCCACCTCAACACGGACTAGCGGGAGAGCAGATACGCAGTATTTT. This gives the protein CATSTRTSGRADTQYF.

The chain employs TRBV6-5 and TRBJ2-2; no reliable D call. With 7 bases removed from V and 8 bases from J, the gap between germline ends came to 17 bases. CDR3 length: 14 amino acids. Germline values: CDR1 MNHEY, CDR2 SVGAGI. The chain's CDR3 is CASTPWPLSGELFF. CDR3 bases: TGTGCCAGCACCCCCTGGCCCCTCTCGGGGGAGCTGTTTTTT.

The V and J genes are TRBV5-1 and TRBJ2-7, with 8 bases identical to TRBD1. J gave up 6 bases and V 4 bases, and 12 bases lay outside the gene matches. From germline, CDR1 is SGHRS and CDR2 YFSETQ. The CDR3 runs 15 residues. The CDR3 sequence is CASSRSPGQGGEQYF. The CDR3 region has the DNA TGCGCCAGCAGCAGATCACCAGGACAGGGAGGCGAGCAGTACTTC.

The V and J genes are TRBV19 and TRBJ2-1; 9 nucleotides match TRBD2. Trimming removed 1 base from V and 3 bases from J; junction bases left unmatched: 1. This CDR3 comprises 15 residues. Germline V gives CDR1 LNHDA, CDR2 SQIVND (reference sequence). The CDR3 loop is CASSIGLADYNEQFF. CDR3 coding DNA: TGTGCCAGTAGTATAGGACTAGCGGACTACAATGAGCAGTTCTTC.

The V gene is TRBV19, the J gene TRBJ1-3; D is possibly TRBD1 (5 bases). This CDR3 has 19 residues. CDR1 is LNHDA, CDR2 SQIVND, per germline (reference sequence). V dropped 6 bases and J dropped 0 bases, with 24 bases sitting between them. CDR3 amino acids: CASSSYGLGVLSSGNTIYF. In DNA form, the CDR3 reads TGTGCCAGTAGCTCTTATGGGTTAGGGGTTCTGAGCTCTGGAAACACCATATATTTT. Combining the CDR3 with reference TRBV19 and TRBJ1-3 gives the whole variable domain DGGITQSPKYLFRKEGQNVTLSCEQNLNHDAMYWYRQDPGQGLRLIYYSQIVNDFQKGDIAEGYSVSREKKESFPLTVTSAQKNPTAFYLCASSSYGLGVLSSGNTIYFGEGSWLTVV.

Concerning this clone itself: Other nucleotide sequences from this sample produce the same CDR3. The CDR3 DNA reads as TGTGCCAGCAGTTTGCAGGGCTATGGCTACACCTTC. As protein: CASSLQGYGYTF. The rearrangement uses TRBV12-3 or TRBV12-4 and TRBJ1-2; tentative D call: TRBD1 (5 bases). CDR3 length: 12 residues. V lost 3 bases and J 4 bases, leaving 6 bases between the germline ends.

V gene TRBV19 combines with J gene TRBJ2-3; 14 bases line up with TRBD2. The J segment lost 3 bases and the V segment lost 4 bases, leaving 3 bases of the junction unmatched. This CDR3 has 16 residues. Germline V gene lookup returns CDR1 LNHDA and CDR2 SQIVND (reference sequence). The CDR3 sequence: CASSTGLAGATDTQYF. The CDR3 coding sequence is TGTGCCAGTAGTACGGGACTAGCGGGAGCTACAGATACGCAGTATTTT.

The chain employs TRBV15 and TRBJ2-7; TRBD1 aligns across 7 bases. The germline V gene has CDR1 LNHNV and CDR2 YYDKDF (reference sequence). Germline trimming cut 9 bases from V and 0 bases from J; bases unmatched to any gene: 11. There are 15 residues in the CDR3. The CDR3 DNA sequence: TGTGCCACAAGTCGGGACAGCGCTTTCTCCTACGAGCAGTACTTC. It codes for CATSRDSAFSYEQYF.